The clone carrying this TCR beta chain was counted a few times. The CDR3 has 14 residues. Germline V gives CDR1 SGDLS, CDR2 YYNGEE. The data originate from a study of blood T cells in healthy people across ages. Primed by a sample-barcoded 5' primer and a J-beta primer mix, a second PCR proceeded for roughly 6 to 12 cycles. TCRdb reanalysed the 5' RACE reads using MiXCR and keeps one entry per CDR3 protein. The table lists about 2 million distinct CDR3 sequences, around half of them singletons, with over 2% in the top ten. This chain connects TRBV9 to TRBJ2-4; maybe TRBD2 (7 bases). The J call could be wrong; TRBJ2-7 is a better fit for the DNA end. The sample was blood. The source is a woman in her 40s in good health. The CDR3 sequence is CASSVGGGPHEQYF. The CDR3 DNA sequence: TGTGCCAGCAGCGTAGGGGGGGGCCCCCACGAGCAGTACTTC.